This TCR beta chain was identified during a study of blood T cell repertoires in COVID-19. For this clone: At one end the junction does not follow the germline gene, possibly because of a read error.

The method was immunoSEQ multiplex PCR; TCRdb's version includes in-frame clones alone and lacks a portion of them. The sample holds roughly 290,000 clones, roughly 80% seen once. CDR1 and CDR2 from the germline V gene are SGHTA and FQGTGA. The CDR3 runs 16 residues. This receptor was taken from a woman between 45 and 60 years old with active or convalescent COVID-19. Sequencing was done on a sample of peripheral blood. The genes are TRBV7-3 and TRBJ2-1; 10 nucleotides agree with TRBD1. The CDR3, as DNA: TGTGCCAGCAGCCTAACAACCGGGACAGGGGCGGCTGAGCAGTTCTTC. Translation gives CASSLTTGTGAAEQFF.